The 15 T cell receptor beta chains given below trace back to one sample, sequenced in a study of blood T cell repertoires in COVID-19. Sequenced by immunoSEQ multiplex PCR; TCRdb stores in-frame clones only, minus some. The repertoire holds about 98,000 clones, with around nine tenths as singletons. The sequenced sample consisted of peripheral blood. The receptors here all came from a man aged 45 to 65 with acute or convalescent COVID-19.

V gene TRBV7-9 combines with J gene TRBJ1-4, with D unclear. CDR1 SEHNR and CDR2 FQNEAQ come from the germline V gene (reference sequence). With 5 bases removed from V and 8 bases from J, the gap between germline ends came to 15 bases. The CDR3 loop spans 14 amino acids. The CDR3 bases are TGTGCCAGCAGCCCTAGAGGGCCTGGGGAAAAACTGTTTTTT. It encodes CASSPRGPGEKLFF. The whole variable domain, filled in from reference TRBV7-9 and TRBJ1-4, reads DTGVSQNPRHKITKRGQNVTFRCDPISEHNRLYWYRQTLGQGPEFLTYFQNEAQLEKSRLLSDRFSAERPKGSFSTLEIQRTEQGDSAMYLCASSPRGPGEKLFFGSGTQLSVL.

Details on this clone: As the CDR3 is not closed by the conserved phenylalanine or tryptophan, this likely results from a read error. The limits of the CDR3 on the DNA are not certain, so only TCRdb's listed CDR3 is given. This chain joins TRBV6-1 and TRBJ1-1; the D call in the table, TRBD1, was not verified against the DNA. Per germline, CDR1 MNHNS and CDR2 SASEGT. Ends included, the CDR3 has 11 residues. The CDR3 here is CASSEGTGTWG.

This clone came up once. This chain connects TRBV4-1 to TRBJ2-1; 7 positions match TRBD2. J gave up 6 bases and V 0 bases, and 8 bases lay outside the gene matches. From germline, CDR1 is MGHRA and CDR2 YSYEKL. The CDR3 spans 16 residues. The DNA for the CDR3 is TGCGCCAGCAGCCAAGATCCCCCCGGGAGGTTCAATGAGCAGTTCTTC. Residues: CASSQDPPGRFNEQFF.

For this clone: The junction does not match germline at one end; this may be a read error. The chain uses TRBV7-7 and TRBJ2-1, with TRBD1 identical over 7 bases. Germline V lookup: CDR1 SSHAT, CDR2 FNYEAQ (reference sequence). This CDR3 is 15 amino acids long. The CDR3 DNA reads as TGTGCTAGCAGCCGGGACAGCTCCCCCGGCAATGAGCAGTTCTTC. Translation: CASSRDSSPGNEQFF.

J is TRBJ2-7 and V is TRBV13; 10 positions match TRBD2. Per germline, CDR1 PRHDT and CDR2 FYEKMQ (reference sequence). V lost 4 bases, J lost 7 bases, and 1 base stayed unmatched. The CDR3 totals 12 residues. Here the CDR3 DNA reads TGTGCCAGCAGCTCTAGCGGGAGAGAGCAGTACTTC. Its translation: CASSSSGREQYF.

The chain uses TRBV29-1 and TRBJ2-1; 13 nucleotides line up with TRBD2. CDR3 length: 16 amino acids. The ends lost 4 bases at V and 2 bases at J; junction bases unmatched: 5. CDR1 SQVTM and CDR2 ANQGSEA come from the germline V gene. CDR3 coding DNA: TGCAGCGTTGTACTAGCGGGAGGGAATCCCTACAATGAGCAGTTCTTC. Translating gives CSVVLAGGNPYNEQFF.

This CDR3 is CASSLESAQAEQYF. CDR3 sequence (DNA): TGTGCCAGCAGCTTGGAGTCGGCCCAGGCCGAGCAGTACTTC. The genes are TRBV5-4 and TRBJ2-7; D uncertain. CDR3 length: 14 amino acids. Per germline, CDR1 SGHNT and CDR2 YYREEE (reference sequence). Trimming took off 0 bases at V and 6 bases at J, with 13 bases between the two ends.

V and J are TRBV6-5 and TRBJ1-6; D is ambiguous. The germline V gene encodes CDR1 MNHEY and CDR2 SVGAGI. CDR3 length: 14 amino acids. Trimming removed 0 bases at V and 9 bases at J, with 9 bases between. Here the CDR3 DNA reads TGTGCCAGCAGTTACTCAACGGGAGGTTCACCCCTCCACTTT. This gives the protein CASSYSTGGSPLHF.

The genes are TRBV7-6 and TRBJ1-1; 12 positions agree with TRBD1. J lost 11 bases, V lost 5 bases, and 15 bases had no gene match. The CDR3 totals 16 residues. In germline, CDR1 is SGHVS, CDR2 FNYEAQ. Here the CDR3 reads CASSARAGTGGMSAFF. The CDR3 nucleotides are TGTGCCAGCAGCGCCCGGGCTGGGACAGGGGGCATGAGTGCTTTCTTT.

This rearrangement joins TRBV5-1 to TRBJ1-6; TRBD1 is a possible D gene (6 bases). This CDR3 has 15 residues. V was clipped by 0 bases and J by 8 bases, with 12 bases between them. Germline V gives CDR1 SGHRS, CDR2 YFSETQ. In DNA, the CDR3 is TGCGCCAGCAGCTTGGAAGGGAAGGGGGATTCACCCCTCCACTTT. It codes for CASSLEGKGDSPLHF.

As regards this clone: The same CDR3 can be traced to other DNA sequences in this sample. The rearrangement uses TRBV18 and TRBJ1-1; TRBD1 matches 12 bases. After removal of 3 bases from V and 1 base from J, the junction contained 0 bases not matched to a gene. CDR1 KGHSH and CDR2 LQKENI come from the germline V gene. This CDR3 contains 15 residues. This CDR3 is CASSPGQGANTEAFF. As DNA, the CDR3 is TGTGCCAGCTCACCGGGACAGGGGGCGAACACTGAAGCTTTCTTT. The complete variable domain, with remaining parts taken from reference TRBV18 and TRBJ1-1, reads NAGVMQNPRHLVRRRGQEARLRCSPMKGHSHVYWYRQLPEEGLKFMVYLQKENIIDESGMPKERFSAEFPKEGPSILRIQQVVRGDSAAYFCASSPGQGANTEAFFGQGTRLTVV.

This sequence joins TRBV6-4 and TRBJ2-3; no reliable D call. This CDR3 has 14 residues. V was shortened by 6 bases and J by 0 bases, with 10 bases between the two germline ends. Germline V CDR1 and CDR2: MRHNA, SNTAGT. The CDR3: CASRAGSSTDTQYF. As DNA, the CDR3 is TGTGCCAGCAGAGCAGGTTCAAGCACAGATACGCAGTATTTT.

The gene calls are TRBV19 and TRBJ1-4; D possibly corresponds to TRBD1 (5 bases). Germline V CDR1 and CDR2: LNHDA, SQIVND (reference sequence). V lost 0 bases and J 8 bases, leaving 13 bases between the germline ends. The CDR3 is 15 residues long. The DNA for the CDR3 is TGTGCCAGTAGTATAGAGGGCAGGGAAGGAGAAAAACTGTTTTTT. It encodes CASSIEGREGEKLFF.

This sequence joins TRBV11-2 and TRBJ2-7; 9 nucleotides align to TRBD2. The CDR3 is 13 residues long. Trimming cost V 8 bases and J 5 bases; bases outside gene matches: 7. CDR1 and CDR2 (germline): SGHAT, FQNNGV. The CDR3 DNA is TGTGCCAGCCTATCCGGGACTAGCAACGAGCAGTACTTC. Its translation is CASLSGTSNEQYF.

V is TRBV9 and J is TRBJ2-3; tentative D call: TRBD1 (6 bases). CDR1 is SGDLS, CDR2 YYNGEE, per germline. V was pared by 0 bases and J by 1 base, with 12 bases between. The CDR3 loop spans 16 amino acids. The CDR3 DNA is TGTGCCAGCAGCGTAGTTGGCAGGACAGGCACAGATACGCAGTATTTT. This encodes CASSVVGRTGTDTQYF.